This section outlines one T cell receptor beta chain sequence together with its context. The target antigen is unknown. The sample belongs to a study of cytomegalovirus exposure and HLA in healthy donors. Germline V gene sequence: CDR1 SGHRS, CDR2 YFSETQ. The germline V and J ends were trimmed by 3 bases and 0 bases, with 9 bases remaining between them. The CDR3 length is 14 residues. Study-wide results and limits: Another analysis was done later, and it associated approximately 15,000 TCR beta sequences with HLA alleles at 0.05 false discovery rate. Later analysis identified several of the most significant clusters that appeared linked to common viral pathogens. In vitro, three CMV-associated chains proved specific for CMV antigens.

Primers: 60 Vbeta forward and 13 Jbeta reverse. Some clones are missing from TCRdb's copy, which holds only in-frame ones; the method was immunoSEQ multiplex PCR. The specimen's table records about 58,000 clones. Input material: PBMCs. The TCR sequence derives from a woman between 18 and 29 years old in good health and CMV-seronegative. The chain combines TRBV5-1 with TRBJ1-1, with D possibly TRBD1 on 6 matching bases. The CDR3 is CASSWDNLNTEAFF. In DNA, the CDR3 is TGCGCCAGCAGCTGGGACAATTTGAACACTGAAGCTTTCTTT.